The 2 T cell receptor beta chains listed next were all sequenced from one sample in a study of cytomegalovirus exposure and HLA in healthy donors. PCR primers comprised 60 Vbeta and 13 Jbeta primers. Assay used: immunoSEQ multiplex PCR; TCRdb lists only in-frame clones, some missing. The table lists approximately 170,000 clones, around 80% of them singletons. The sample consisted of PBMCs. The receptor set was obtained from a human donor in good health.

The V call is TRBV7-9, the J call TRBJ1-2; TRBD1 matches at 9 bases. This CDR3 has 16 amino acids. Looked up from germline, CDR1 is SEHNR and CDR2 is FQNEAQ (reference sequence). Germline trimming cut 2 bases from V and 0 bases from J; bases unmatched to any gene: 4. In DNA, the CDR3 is TGTGCCAGCAGCTTAAAGACAGGGGGAGCTAACTATGGCTACACCTTC. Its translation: CASSLKTGGANYGYTF. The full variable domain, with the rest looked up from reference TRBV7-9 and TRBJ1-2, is DTGVSQNPRHKITKRGQNVTFRCDPISEHNRLYWYRQTLGQGPEFLTYFQNEAQLEKSRLLSDRFSAERPKGSFSTLEIQRTEQGDSAMYLCASSLKTGGANYGYTFGSGTRLTVV.

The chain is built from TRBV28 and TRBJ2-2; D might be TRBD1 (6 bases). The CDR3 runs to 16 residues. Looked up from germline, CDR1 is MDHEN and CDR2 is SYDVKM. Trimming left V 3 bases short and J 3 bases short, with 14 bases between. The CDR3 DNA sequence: TGTGCCAGCAGTTTTGGCAGGGGAAAGTACACCGGGGAGCTGTTTTTT. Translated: CASSFGRGKYTGELFF.